This T cell receptor beta chain was sequenced in a study of CD8 T cells in ankylosing spondylitis. With respect to this clonotype: What it binds is unknown.

General study points: Ankylosing spondylitis blood appeared to be characterized by a TCR beta motif of eight highly homologous variants.

TCRdb passed the 5' RACE reads through MiXCR, listing each CDR3 protein once. This sample has hundreds of thousands of distinct CDR3 sequences, with more than 25% found just once. The sequenced sample consisted of blood, either unsorted or a sorted T cell fraction (not recorded which). The receptor was isolated from a male donor with ankylosing spondylitis.

CDR3 amino acids: CASSPPGGMETQYF. The CDR3 bases are TGTGCCAGCTCACCACCGGGGGGAATGGAGACCCAGTACTTC. The rearrangement joins TRBV18 to TRBJ2-5; a weak D match, TRBD2 (6 bases). The germline V gene encodes CDR1 KGHSH and CDR2 LQKENI. V shed 0 bases and J shed 5 bases, with 10 bases lying between them. There are 14 residues in the CDR3.